This T cell receptor (beta chain) was recorded in a study of T-cell memory formation after mild COVID-19. CDR3 length: 18 amino acids. Germline trimming cut 5 bases from V and 2 bases from J; bases unmatched to any gene: 12. Germline CDR1 MGHRA, CDR2 YSYEKL. This clonotype was counted a few times. Each CDR3 protein gets one entry after TCRdb re-called the 5' RACE reads with MiXCR. The sample yields about 200,000 distinct CDR3 sequences, 9.5% seen once. This rearrangement joins TRBV4-1 to TRBJ2-1; 10 bases map to TRBD2. Sequencing input: PBMCs or a T cell subset sorted from them (not recorded which). The source is a man aged 18 to 29 who had mild COVID-19 (a few samples of this study predate the infection). Cell type and time point are not known. The CDR3 coding sequence is TGCGCCAGCAGCGACCCGCGATCCGGGACTAGCGCCTACAATGAGCAGTTCTTC. Translation: CASSDPRSGTSAYNEQFF.